This TCR beta chain derives from a study of CD8+ T cells in alopecia areata. Study-wide results and limits: Resident alphabeta T cells of normal skin are also sequenced in scalp samples. Normal scalp showed lower clonality than lesional scalp, especially alopecia totalis/universalis.

Markers including CD4, CD8alpha, NKG2D and NKG2ACE guided sorting of pooled cutaneous lymph node cells. RNA extraction was followed by reverse transcription into cDNA, which acted as the sequencing template. Generated by immunoSEQ multiplex PCR, the TCRdb table keeps only in-frame clones and is missing some. This repertoire lists 250,000 or so clones without singletons; 0.9% to 1.5% sits in the top ten. This clone has just a few counts. Its target is unknown. Mouse germline and gene names are used. Other DNA sequences in this sample translate to the same CDR3. Sequencing used CD4+ T cells sorted from a lymph node. The receptor was isolated from a C3H/HeJ mouse with alopecia areata. Mouse strain MHC haplotype: H2-k.

The CDR3 is CASSLGQGNSDYTF. The DNA read from the CDR3 is TGTGCCAGCAGTTTGGGACAGGGGAACTCC. The V gene is TRBV13-1, the J gene TRBJ1-2; 10 nucleotides agree with TRBD1. The CDR3 end is not reached by the read, which stops 4 residues before it; the germline J gene fills it in. The CDR3 extends over 14 amino acids. CDR1 NSHNY and CDR2 SYGAGN come from the germline V gene. V lost 4 bases, J lost 2 bases, and 2 bases stayed unmatched.